Listed below are T cell receptor beta chains from one sample, sequenced in a study of neoadjuvant nivolumab and ipilimumab in lung cancer. TCRdb's table, derived via immunoSEQ multiplex PCR, lists solely in-frame clones and lacks some. The top ten hold 2.5% to 3.5% of the sample, which has about 38,000 clones, about 88% seen once. This specimen was peripheral blood, taken before neoadjuvant nivolumab, alone or with ipilimumab. The receptors derive from an adult with non-small cell lung cancer. CDR3s include the opening cysteine and the closing phenylalanine or tryptophan. The D gene is left open where the match is weak. Clone size is shown for a subset of rows, as once, few, many or a class of expanded clone.

j_call,d_call,v_call,clone_size,cdr3_aa,cdr3_nt
TRBJ2-1,NA,TRBV5-1,once,CASRARTDNEQFF,TGCGCCAGCAGGGCAAGGACAGACAATGAGCAGTTCTTC
TRBJ2-7,TRBD2,TRBV11-2,NA,CASSLAGLAGGYEQYF,TGTGCCAGCAGCTTAGCGGGTTTAGCGGGAGGCTACGAGCAGTACTTC
TRBJ1-4,TRBD1,TRBV28,NA,CASRTSGGGNEKLFF,TGTGCCAGCAGGACCTCAGGGGGCGGTAATGAAAAACTGTTTTTT
TRBJ1-5,NA,TRBV18,NA,CASSSNQPQHF,TGTGCCAGCTCCTCCAATCAGCCCCAGCATTTT
TRBJ2-7,TRBD2,TRBV18,NA,CASSPAGLAGVGEQYF,TGTGCCAGCTCACCCGCCGGACTAGCGGGAGTGGGAGAGCAGTACTTC
TRBJ2-7,TRBD2,TRBV5-1,NA,CASMGLAGAFYEQYF,TGCGCCAGCATGGGACTAGCGGGAGCTTTCTACGAGCAGTACTTC
TRBJ2-2,TRBD1,TRBV4-2,few,CASSQGTGGNTGELFF,TGTGCCAGCAGCCAGGGGACAGGGGGAAACACCGGGGAGCTGTTTTTT
TRBJ2-1,TRBD2,TRBV7-6,NA,CASSKWSRTSGRAVDNEQFF,TGTGCCAGCAGCAAATGGTCGCGGACTAGCGGGAGGGCAGTGGACAATGAGCAGTTCTTC
TRBJ2-3,TRBD2,TRBV15,NA,CATSRFLAGGDTQYF,TGTGCCACCAGCAGATTTCTAGCGGGAGGAGATACGCAGTATTTT
TRBJ2-3,TRBD2,TRBV6-1,NA,CAGLAGGPGDTQYF,TGTGCCGGATTAGCGGGAGGGCCGGGAGATACGCAGTATTTT
TRBJ2-7,NA,TRBV6-5,NA,CASSYWGGQGPYEQYF,TGTGCCAGCAGTTACTGGGGTGGGCAGGGGCCCTACGAGCAGTACTTC
TRBJ2-7,NA,TRBV7-2,NA,CASSLARGRLTSSWYEQYF,TGTGCCAGCAGCTTAGCGAGGGGACGACTGACAAGCTCCTGGTACGAGCAGTACTTC
TRBJ1-2,TRBD1,TRBV7-2,NA,CASSLGAERGQGYTF,TGTGCCAGCAGCTTAGGGGCCGAAAGGGGGCAAGGCTACACCTTC